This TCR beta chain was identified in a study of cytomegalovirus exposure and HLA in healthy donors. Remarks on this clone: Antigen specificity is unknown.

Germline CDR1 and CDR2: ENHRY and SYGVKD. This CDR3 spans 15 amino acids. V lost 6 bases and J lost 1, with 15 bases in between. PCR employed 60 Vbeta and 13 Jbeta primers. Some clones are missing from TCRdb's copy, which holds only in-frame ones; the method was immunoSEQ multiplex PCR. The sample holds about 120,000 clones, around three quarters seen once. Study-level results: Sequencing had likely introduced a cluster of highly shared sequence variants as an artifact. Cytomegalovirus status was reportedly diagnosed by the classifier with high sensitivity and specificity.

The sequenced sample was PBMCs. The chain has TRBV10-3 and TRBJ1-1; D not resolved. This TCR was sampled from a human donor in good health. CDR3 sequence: CAISGDYVGNTEAFF. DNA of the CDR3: TGTGCCATCAGCGGTGACTACGTGGGGAACACTGAAGCTTTCTTT.